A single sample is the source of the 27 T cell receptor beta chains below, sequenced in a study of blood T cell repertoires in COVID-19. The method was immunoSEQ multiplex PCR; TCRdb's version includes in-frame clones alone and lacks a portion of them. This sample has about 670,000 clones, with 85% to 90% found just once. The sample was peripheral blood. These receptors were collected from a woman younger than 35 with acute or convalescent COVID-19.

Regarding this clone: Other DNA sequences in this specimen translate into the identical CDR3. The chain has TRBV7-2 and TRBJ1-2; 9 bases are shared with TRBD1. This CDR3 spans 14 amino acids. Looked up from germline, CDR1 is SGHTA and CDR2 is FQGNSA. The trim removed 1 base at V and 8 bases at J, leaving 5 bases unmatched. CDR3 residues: CASSLVQGASGYTF. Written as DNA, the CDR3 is TGTGCCAGCAGCTTAGTACAGGGGGCGTCGGGCTACACCTTC.

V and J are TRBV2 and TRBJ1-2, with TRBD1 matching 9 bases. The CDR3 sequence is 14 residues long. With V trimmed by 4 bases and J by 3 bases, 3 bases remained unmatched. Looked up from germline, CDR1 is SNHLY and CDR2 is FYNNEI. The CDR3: CASSGTGVDYGYTF. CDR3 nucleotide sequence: TGTGCCAGCAGTGGGACAGGGGTGGACTATGGCTACACCTTC.

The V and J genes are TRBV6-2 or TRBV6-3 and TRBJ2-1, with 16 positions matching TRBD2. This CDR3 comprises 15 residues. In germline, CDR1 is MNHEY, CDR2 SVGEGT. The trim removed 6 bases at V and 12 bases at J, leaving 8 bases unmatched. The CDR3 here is CASSLGTSGGAGQFF. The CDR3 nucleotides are TGTGCCAGCAGCCTAGGGACTAGCGGGGGGGCAGGGCAGTTCTTC.

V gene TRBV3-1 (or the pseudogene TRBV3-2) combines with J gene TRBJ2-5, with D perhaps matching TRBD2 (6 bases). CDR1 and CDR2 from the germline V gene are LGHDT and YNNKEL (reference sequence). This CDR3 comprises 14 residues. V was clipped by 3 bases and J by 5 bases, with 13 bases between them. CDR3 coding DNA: TGTGCCAGCAGCCACCGAGCGGGTGGGGAGACCCAGTACTTC. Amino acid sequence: CASSHRAGGETQYF.

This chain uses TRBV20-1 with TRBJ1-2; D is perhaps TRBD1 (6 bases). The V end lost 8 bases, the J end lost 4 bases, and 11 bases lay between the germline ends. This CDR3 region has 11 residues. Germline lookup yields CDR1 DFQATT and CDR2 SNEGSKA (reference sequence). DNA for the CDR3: TGCAGTCTCACAGGGAGCTATGGCTACACCTTC. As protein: CSLTGSYGYTF.

The chain's CDR3 is CASSHETSGGVGTQYF. CDR3 in DNA: TGTGCCAGCAGCCACGAGACTAGCGGGGGTGTCGGTACGCAGTATTTT. The chain is built from TRBV4-2 and TRBJ2-3; TRBD2 agrees at 12 bases. The CDR3 is 16 amino acids. Germline CDR1 LGHNA, CDR2 YNFKEQ. Losses at the gene ends were 3 bases for V and 8 bases for J; bases not matched to a gene: 9.

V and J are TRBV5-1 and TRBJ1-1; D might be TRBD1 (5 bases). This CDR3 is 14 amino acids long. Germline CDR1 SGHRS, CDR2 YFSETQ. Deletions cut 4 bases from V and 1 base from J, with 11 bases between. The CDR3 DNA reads TGCGCCAGCAGCCTGACAGAGAGGAACACTGAAGCTTTCTTT. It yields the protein CASSLTERNTEAFF.

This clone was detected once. DNA of the CDR3: TGCGCCAGCAGCCAGACACGCGGGGACAGGACAGAAAAACTGTTTTTT. Amino acid sequence: CASSQTRGDRTEKLFF. The chain combines TRBV4-3 with TRBJ1-4; 8 bases line up with TRBD1. Germline trimming cut 3 bases from V and 8 bases from J; bases unmatched to any gene: 11. This CDR3 has 16 residues. The germline gives CDR1 LGHNA, CDR2 YSLEER.

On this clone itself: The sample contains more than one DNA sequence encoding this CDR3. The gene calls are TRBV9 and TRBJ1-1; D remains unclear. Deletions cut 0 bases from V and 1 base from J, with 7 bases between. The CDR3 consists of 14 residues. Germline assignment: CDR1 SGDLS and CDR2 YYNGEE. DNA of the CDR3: TGTGCCAGCAGCGTAGATGAGGGGAACACTGAAGCTTTCTTT. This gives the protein CASSVDEGNTEAFF.

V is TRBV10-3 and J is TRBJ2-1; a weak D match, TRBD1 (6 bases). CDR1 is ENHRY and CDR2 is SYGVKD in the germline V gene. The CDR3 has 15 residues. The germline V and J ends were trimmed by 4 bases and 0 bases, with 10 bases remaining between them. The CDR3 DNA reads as TGTGCCATCAGTGCCGACAGGTCCTCCTACAATGAGCAGTTCTTC. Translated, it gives CAISADRSSYNEQFF.

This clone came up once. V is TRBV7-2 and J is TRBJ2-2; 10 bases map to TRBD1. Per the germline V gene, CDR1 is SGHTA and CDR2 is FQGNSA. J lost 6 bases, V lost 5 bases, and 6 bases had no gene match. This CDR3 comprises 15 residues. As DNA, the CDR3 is TGTGCCAGCAGCCGGACAGGGGGGTGGGCCGGGGAGCTGTTTTTT. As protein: CASSRTGGWAGELFF.

CDR3 nucleotide sequence: TGTGCCAGCACCCTCAAGGGGACCTACGAGCAGTACTTC. The encoded protein is CASTLKGTYEQYF. This chain links TRBV28 with TRBJ2-7; D may be TRBD1 (5 bases). The CDR3 runs 13 residues. The germline V gene encodes CDR1 MDHEN and CDR2 SYDVKM. Trimming removed 7 bases from V and 2 bases from J, with 12 bases in between.

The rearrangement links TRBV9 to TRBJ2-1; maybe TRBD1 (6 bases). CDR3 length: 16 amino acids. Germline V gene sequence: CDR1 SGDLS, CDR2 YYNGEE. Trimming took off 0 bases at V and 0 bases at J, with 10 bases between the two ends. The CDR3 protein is CASSVGWGLSYNEQFF. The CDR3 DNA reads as TGTGCCAGCAGCGTAGGATGGGGGCTCTCCTACAATGAGCAGTTCTTC.

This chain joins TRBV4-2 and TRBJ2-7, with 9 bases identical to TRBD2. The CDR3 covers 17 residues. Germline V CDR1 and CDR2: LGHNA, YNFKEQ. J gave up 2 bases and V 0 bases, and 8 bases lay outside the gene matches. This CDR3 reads CASSQEGPAGGTYEQYF. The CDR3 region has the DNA TGTGCCAGCAGCCAAGAAGGTCCAGCGGGGGGAACCTACGAGCAGTACTTC.

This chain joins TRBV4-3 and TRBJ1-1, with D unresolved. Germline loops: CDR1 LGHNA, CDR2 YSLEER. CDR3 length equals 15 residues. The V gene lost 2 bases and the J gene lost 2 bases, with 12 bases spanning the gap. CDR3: CASSQKQTINTEAFF. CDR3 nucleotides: TGCGCCAGCAGCCAAAAACAGACCATTAACACTGAAGCTTTCTTT.

CDR3 DNA sequence: TGTGCCAGCATTAACGGGGTTGGGAACACTGAAGCTTTCTTT. As protein: CASINGVGNTEAFF. The chain carries TRBV6-6 and TRBJ1-1; D gene ambiguous. The CDR3 has 14 amino acids. Deletions cut 7 bases from V and 1 base from J, with 13 bases between. Germline V gene data show CDR1 as MNHNY and CDR2 as SVGAGI (reference sequence).

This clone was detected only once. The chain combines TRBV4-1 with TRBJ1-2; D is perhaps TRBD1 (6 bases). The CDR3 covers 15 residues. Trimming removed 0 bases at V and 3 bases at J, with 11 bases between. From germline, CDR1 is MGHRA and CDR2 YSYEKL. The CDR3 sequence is CASSQEPGVHYGYTF. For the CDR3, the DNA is TGCGCCAGCAGCCAAGAACCAGGGGTTCACTATGGCTACACCTTC.

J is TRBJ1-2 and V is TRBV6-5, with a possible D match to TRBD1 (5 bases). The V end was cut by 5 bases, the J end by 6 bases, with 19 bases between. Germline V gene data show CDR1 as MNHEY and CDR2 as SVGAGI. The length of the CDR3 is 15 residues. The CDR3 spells CASSLIYIWGDGYTF. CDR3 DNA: TGTGCCAGCAGTCTAATTTACATTTGGGGGGATGGCTACACCTTC.

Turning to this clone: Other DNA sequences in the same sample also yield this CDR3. This CDR3 reads CASSQANRGEQYF. DNA for the CDR3: TGTGCCAGCAGCCAAGCTAACAGGGGAGAGCAGTACTTC. V gene TRBV3-1 (or the pseudogene TRBV3-2) combines with J gene TRBJ2-7; TRBD1 aligns across 7 bases. The CDR3 has 13 residues. CDR1 is LGHDT, CDR2 YNNKEL, per germline (reference sequence). Trimming removed 1 base from V and 7 bases from J; junction bases left unmatched: 4.

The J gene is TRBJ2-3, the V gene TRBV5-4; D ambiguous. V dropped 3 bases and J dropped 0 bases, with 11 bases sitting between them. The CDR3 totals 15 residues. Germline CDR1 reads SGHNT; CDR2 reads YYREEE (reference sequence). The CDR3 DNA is TGTGCCAGCAGCTCTCCTGCGATGAGCACAGATACGCAGTATTTT. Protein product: CASSSPAMSTDTQYF.

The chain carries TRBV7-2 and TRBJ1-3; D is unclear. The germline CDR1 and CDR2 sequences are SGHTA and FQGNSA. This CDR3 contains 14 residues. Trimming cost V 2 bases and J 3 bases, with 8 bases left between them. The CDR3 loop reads CASSLSIYGNTIYF. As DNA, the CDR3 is TGTGCCAGCAGCTTAAGCATCTATGGAAACACCATATATTTT.

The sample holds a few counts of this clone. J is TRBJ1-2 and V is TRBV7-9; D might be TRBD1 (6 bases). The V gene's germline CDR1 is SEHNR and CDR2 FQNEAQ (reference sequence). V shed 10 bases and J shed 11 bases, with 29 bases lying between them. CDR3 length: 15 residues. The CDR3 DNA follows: TGTGCCACCCGCCAAGCGTCTGGGGGCGAAATGTGGTACACCTTC. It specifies CATRQASGGEMWYTF.

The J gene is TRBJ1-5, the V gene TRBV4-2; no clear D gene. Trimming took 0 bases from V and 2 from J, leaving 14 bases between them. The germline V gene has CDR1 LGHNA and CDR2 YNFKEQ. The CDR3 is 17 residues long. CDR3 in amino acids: CASSQDSSGDRNQPQHF. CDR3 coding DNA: TGTGCCAGCAGCCAAGATTCGTCCGGGGATCGCAATCAGCCCCAGCATTTT.

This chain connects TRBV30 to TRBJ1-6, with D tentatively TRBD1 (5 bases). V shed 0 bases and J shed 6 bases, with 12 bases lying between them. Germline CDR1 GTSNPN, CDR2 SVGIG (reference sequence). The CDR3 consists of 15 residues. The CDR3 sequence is CAWSVPDRSNSPLHF. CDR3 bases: TGTGCCTGGAGTGTACCCGACAGAAGTAATTCACCCCTCCACTTT.

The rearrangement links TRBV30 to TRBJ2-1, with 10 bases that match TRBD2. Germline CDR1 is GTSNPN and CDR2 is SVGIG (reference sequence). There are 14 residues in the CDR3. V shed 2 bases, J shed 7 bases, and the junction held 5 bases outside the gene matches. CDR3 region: CAWSSGGERNEQFF. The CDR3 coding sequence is TGTGCCTGGAGTAGCGGGGGGGAACGGAATGAGCAGTTCTTC.

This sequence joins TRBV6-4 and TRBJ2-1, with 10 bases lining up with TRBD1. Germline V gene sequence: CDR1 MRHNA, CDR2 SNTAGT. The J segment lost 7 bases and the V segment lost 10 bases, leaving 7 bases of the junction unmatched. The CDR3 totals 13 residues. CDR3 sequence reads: CATPGQGSNEQFF. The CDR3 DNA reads TGTGCCACCCCGGGACAGGGGTCAAATGAGCAGTTCTTC.

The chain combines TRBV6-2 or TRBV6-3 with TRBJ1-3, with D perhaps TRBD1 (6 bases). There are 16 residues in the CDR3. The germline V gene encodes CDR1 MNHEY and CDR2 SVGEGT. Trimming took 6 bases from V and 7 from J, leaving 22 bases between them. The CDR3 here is CASSLLDSPLENTIYF. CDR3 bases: TGTGCCAGCAGCCTGCTGGACAGCCCGCTTGAGAACACCATATATTTT.